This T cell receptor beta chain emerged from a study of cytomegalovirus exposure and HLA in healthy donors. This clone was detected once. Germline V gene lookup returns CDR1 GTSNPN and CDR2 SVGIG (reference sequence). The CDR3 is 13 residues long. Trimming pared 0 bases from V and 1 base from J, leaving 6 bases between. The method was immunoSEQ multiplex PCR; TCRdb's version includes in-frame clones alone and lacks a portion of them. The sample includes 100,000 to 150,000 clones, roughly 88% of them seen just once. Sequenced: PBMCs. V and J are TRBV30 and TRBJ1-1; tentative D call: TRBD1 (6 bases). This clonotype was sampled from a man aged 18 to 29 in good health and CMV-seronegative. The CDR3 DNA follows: TGTGCCTGGAGTGTAGGGGGGAACACTGAAGCTTTCTTT. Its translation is CAWSVGGNTEAFF.